The entry below gives a single T cell receptor beta chain sequence along with its context. Its antigen remains unknown. The entry originates in a study of cytomegalovirus exposure and HLA in healthy donors. Whole-study findings and limits: Later, an analysis found that common viral pathogens appeared to be linked with several of the most significant clusters. Among the CMV-associated chains, a few were confirmed in vitro as specific for CMV antigens.

The CDR3 is 17 amino acids. The germline V gene encodes CDR1 SGDLS and CDR2 YYNGEE. With V trimmed by 0 bases and J by 4 bases, 9 bases remained unmatched. Though nominally healthy at sampling, donors likely had unrecorded immune exposures. The PCR made use of 60 Vbeta and 13 Jbeta primers. The table came from immunoSEQ multiplex PCR; TCRdb's copy has only in-frame clones and leaves some out. This repertoire shows around 100,000 clones, around 82% found once; its top ten account for approximately 1.5%. The gene calls are TRBV9 and TRBJ2-1; 8 bases match TRBD2. Sample: PBMCs. This receptor was taken from a woman aged 35 to 49 in good health and CMV-seronegative. CDR3 in amino acids: CASSVGPSGRSYNEQFF. Here the CDR3 DNA reads TGTGCCAGCAGCGTAGGCCCTAGCGGGCGATCTTACAATGAGCAGTTCTTC.